One sample yielded the 22 T cell receptor beta chains listed below, sequenced in a study of T cell repertoires in cytomegalovirus infection. Using its own MiXCR run on the reads, TCRdb lists one record per CDR3 protein. The table includes fewer than 1,000,000 distinct CDR3 sequences, approximately 31% detected once. Their antigen targets remain unknown. The sample in question was cultured CD8+ T cells from PBMCs, obtained from culture after CMV antigen stimulation. These receptor sequences come from a human donor in good health (CMV status not recorded). Some clones in this sample may be carry-over from other donors' samples.

The J gene is TRBJ1-5, the V gene TRBV4-1, with a possible D match to TRBD1 (5 bases). Germline lookup yields CDR1 MGHRA and CDR2 YSYEKL. The CDR3 runs 16 residues. Trimming removed 1 base from V and 0 bases from J, with 10 bases in between. CDR3 nucleotide sequence: TGCGCCAGCAGCCAAGCGGGACCTCATAGCAATCAGCCCCAGCATTTT. It yields the protein CASSQAGPHSNQPQHF.

This clonotype turned up a few times. This chain joins TRBV5-4 and TRBJ2-7, with D possibly being TRBD1 (6 bases). The CDR3 contains 14 residues. Trimming shortened V by 2 bases and J by 2 bases, and 11 bases separated the two germline ends. The germline CDR1 and CDR2 sequences are SGHNT and YYREEE (reference sequence). This chain's CDR3 is CASSFPGEPYEQYF. CDR3 coding DNA: TGTGCCAGCAGCTTCCCAGGGGAACCCTACGAGCAGTACTTC. The full variable domain, its missing parts supplied by reference TRBV5-4 and TRBJ2-7, is ETGVTQSPTHLIKTRGQQVTLRCSSQSGHNTVSWYQQALGQGPQFIFQYYREEENGRGNFPPRFSGLQFPNYSSELNVNALELDDSALYLCASSFPGEPYEQYFGPGTRLTVT.

This clonotype was seen a few times. The chain carries TRBV20-1 and TRBJ2-5, with a possible D match to TRBD1 (6 bases). This CDR3 comprises 15 residues. From germline, CDR1 is DFQATT and CDR2 SNEGSKA (reference sequence). Trimming removed 6 bases from V and 1 base from J, with 18 bases in between. CDR3 protein: CSAGDTPVLQETQYF. The CDR3 DNA is TGCAGTGCGGGGGACACCCCAGTGCTCCAAGAGACCCAGTACTTC.

Worth noting for this clonotype: This CDR3 fails to terminate in the conserved phenylalanine or tryptophan, so it likely reflects a read error. The CDR3 DNA reads as TGTGCCAGCAGTTACGGGACGGGGGGCGATACGCAGTATTCT. As protein: CASSYGTGGDTQYS. The chain couples TRBV6-6 to TRBJ2-3, with D possibly matching TRBD2 (7 bases). Germline V CDR1 and CDR2: MNHNY, SVGAGI (reference sequence). V dropped 2 bases and J dropped 6 bases, with 12 bases sitting between them. The CDR3 runs to 14 residues.

This clonotype has a single count. The rearrangement joins TRBV12-3 or TRBV12-4 to TRBJ2-5; maybe TRBD2 (7 bases). Trimming pared 6 bases from V and 4 bases from J, leaving 24 bases between. The CDR3 runs to 17 residues. CDR3 sequence: CASRARWGGADIETQYF. CDR3 in DNA: TGTGCCAGCAGGGCGAGGTGGGGGGGCGCCGACATAGAGACCCAGTACTTC.

There are a few counts of this clonotype. The V and J genes are TRBV5-5 and TRBJ2-3, with 7 bases identical to TRBD2. The CDR3 covers 18 residues. V dropped 0 bases and J dropped 2; count of bases not matched to a gene: 12. Germline assignment: CDR1 SGHKS and CDR2 YYEKEE (reference sequence). The CDR3 region has the DNA TGTGCCAGCAGCTTGGCCCTCGAACCGGGGACTAACACAGATACGCAGTATTTT. Translating gives CASSLALEPGTNTDTQYF.

This clonotype was counted between two and nine times. V is TRBV6-1 and J is TRBJ2-3; 8 positions agree with TRBD1. CDR3 length equals 14 residues. V gave up 4 bases and J gave up 3 bases; unmatched junction bases: 3. Germline CDR1 and CDR2: MNHNS and SASEGT. The CDR3 sequence: CASSVRTGTDTQYF. The CDR3 DNA is TGTGCCAGCAGTGTAAGGACAGGGACAGATACGCAGTATTTT.

This clonotype was recorded at least ten times. The CDR3 DNA is TGTGCCAGCAGCTTAGAGGCTAGCGGGGGCCGGACCCAGTACTTC. It yields the protein CASSLEASGGRTQYF. The rearrangement uses TRBV7-8 and TRBJ2-5; 10 bases agree with TRBD2. From germline, CDR1 is SGHVS and CDR2 FQNEAQ. This CDR3 has 15 amino acids. J was trimmed by 7 bases and V by 1 base; bases with no gene match: 6.

The genes are TRBV7-2 and TRBJ1-5, with 7 bases aligning to TRBD1. The J call may be mistaken, given a closer DNA end match to TRBJ2-3. The CDR3 spans 15 residues. Germline assignment: CDR1 SGHTA and CDR2 FQGNSA. The CDR3 spells CASSLRPGTDQPQYF. The CDR3 coding sequence is TGTGCCAGCAGTTTAAGACCCGGGACAGATCAGCCCCAGTATTTT.

This clonotype has ten or more counts. The chain links TRBV15 to TRBJ1-5; no reliable D call. Germline CDR1 is LNHNV and CDR2 is YYDKDF (reference sequence). The V end was cut by 8 bases, the J end by 0 bases, with 8 bases between. The CDR3 is 13 residues long. The CDR3 here is CATSMGSNQPQHF. The DNA for the CDR3 is TGTGCCACCTCAATGGGTAGCAATCAGCCCCAGCATTTT.

This chain joins TRBV27 and TRBJ2-5; no firm D call. V was pared by 5 bases and J by 0 bases, with 13 bases between. The CDR3 totals 15 residues. Germline V gene sequence: CDR1 MNHEY, CDR2 SMNVEV (reference sequence). The CDR3: CASSTDRLYQETQYF. The CDR3, as DNA: TGTGCCAGCAGTACCGATAGACTGTACCAAGAGACCCAGTACTTC.

The gene calls are TRBV4-2 and TRBJ2-1; possible D gene TRBD2, 5 bases. Germline CDR1 is LGHNA and CDR2 is YNFKEQ. CDR3 size: 12 residues. V lost 0 bases, J lost 13 bases, and 10 bases lay in between. The chain's CDR3 is CASSQDIGDQFF. The CDR3 DNA reads TGTGCCAGCAGCCAAGATATCGGGGATCAGTTCTTC.

The chain combines TRBV27 with TRBJ2-3; 8 bases match TRBD2. Germline CDR1 and CDR2: MNHEY and SMNVEV (reference sequence). The CDR3 contains 16 residues. J was trimmed by 4 bases and V by 3 bases; bases with no gene match: 9. For the CDR3, the DNA is TGTGCCAGCAGTTTGTCCGCTAGCGGGTGGGCAGATACGCAGTATTTT. Translation: CASSLSASGWADTQYF.

The chain employs TRBV5-1 and TRBJ2-3, with 7 bases identical to TRBD1. Per the germline V gene, CDR1 is SGHRS and CDR2 is YFSETQ. Unmatched junction bases numbered 11, after V lost 8 bases and J lost 5 bases. There are 14 residues in the CDR3. The CDR3 reads CASSPDRVIDTQYF. CDR3 in DNA: TGCGCCAGTTCCCCAGACAGGGTGATAGATACGCAGTATTTT. Full variable domain (missing parts from reference TRBV5-1 and TRBJ2-3): KAGVTQTPRYLIKTRGQQVTLSCSPISGHRSVSWYQQTPGQGLQFLFEYFSETQRNKGNFPGRFSGRQFSNSRSEMNVSTLELGDSALYLCASSPDRVIDTQYFGPGTRLTVL.

This clonotype was counted ten times or more. The CDR3 sequence is CASSLAGSYEQYF. In DNA form, the CDR3 reads TGTGCCAGCAGCTTAGCAGGCTCCTACGAGCAGTACTTC. The chain links TRBV7-8 to TRBJ2-7; D gene unclear. Trimming removed 0 bases at V and 0 bases at J, with 3 bases between. This CDR3 spans 13 amino acids. Germline CDR1 is SGHVS and CDR2 is FQNEAQ. Full variable domain (rest looked up from reference TRBV7-8 and TRBJ2-7): GAGVSQSPRYKVAKRGQDVALRCDPISGHVSLFWYQQALGQGPEFLTYFQNEAQLDKSGLPSDRFFAERPEGSVSTLKIQRTQQEDSAVYLCASSLAGSYEQYFGPGTRLTVT.

This clonotype was seen a handful of times. The V and J genes are TRBV6-1 and TRBJ2-5; a possible D gene is TRBD2 (5 bases). The germline V gene has CDR1 MNHNS and CDR2 SASEGT. The CDR3 runs 15 residues. V was pared by 5 bases and J by 0 bases, with 13 bases between. CDR3 amino acids: CASSYEAGNQETQYF. Here the CDR3 DNA reads TGTGCCAGCAGTTATGAAGCCGGGAACCAAGAGACCCAGTACTTC.

The chain has TRBV7-9 and TRBJ2-2, with D possibly TRBD1 on 5 matching bases. Germline assignment: CDR1 SEHNR and CDR2 FQNEAQ (reference sequence). This CDR3 is built from 13 residues. The V end was cut by 5 bases, the J end by 5 bases, with 9 bases between. The CDR3 region is CASSIQETGELFF. CDR3 nucleotides: TGTGCCAGCAGCATACAGGAAACCGGGGAGCTGTTTTTT.

This clonotype has more than one count but fewer than ten. V is TRBV10-3 and J is TRBJ2-5, with 8 bases fitting TRBD2. V trimming: 3 bases; J trimming: 2 bases; junction bases outside the gene matches: 14. Germline CDR1 and CDR2: ENHRY and SYGVKD. This CDR3 is built from 18 residues. The CDR3 loop reads CAISEAGVAPPFQETQYF. In nucleotides, the CDR3 is TGTGCCATCAGTGAAGCGGGAGTAGCGCCACCCTTTCAAGAGACCCAGTACTTC.

V usage is TRBV12-5 and J usage is TRBJ2-3; D not certain. CDR1 and CDR2 (germline): LGHNT, FRNRAP. The CDR3 runs to 14 residues. DNA of the CDR3: TGTGCCTCAGTTGGGCCCGGACGAGCAGATACGCAGTATTTT. It encodes CASVGPGRADTQYF. The whole variable domain, remainder taken from reference TRBV12-5 and TRBJ2-3, is DARVTQTPRHKVTEMGQEVTMRCQPILGHNTVFWYRQTMMQGLELLAYFRNRAPLDDSGMPKDRFSAEMPDATLATLKIQPSEPRDSAVYFCASVGPGRADTQYFGPGTRLTVL.

This clonotype was seen ten or more times. The chain employs TRBV7-9 and TRBJ2-7; TRBD2 agrees at 8 bases. Germline CDR1 reads SEHNR; CDR2 reads FQNEAQ (reference sequence). The CDR3 is made up of 16 amino acids. J lost 3 bases, V lost 6 bases, and 13 bases had no gene match. In DNA, the CDR3 is TGTGCCAGCAGTCCCTTGGCGGGGGGTAAGGACTACGAGCAGTACGTC. Translating it yields CASSPLAGGKDYEQYV.

V usage is TRBV12-3 or TRBV12-4 and J usage is TRBJ2-7; the D call may be TRBD1 or TRBD2 (5 bases each). The CDR3 covers 13 residues. Between the trimmed V and J ends, which lost 2 bases and 6 bases, there was a span of 11 bases. The chain's CDR3 is CASSLPGLPEQYF. In DNA form, the CDR3 reads TGTGCCAGCAGTTTACCGGGGCTCCCCGAGCAGTACTTC.

This clonotype was counted a few times. V is TRBV28 and J is TRBJ2-7; 13 nucleotides agree with TRBD2. This CDR3 spans 15 amino acids. Trimming at V came to 6 bases and at J to 2 bases, leaving 4 bases not matched to a gene. Germline assignment: CDR1 MDHEN and CDR2 SYDVKM. The CDR3 DNA sequence: TGTGCCAGCAGCACCGGGACTAGCGGGGCCTACGAGCAGTACGTC. It encodes CASSTGTSGAYEQYV.